This paragraph covers one T cell receptor beta chain sequence. This sample was included in a study of CD8+ T cells in alopecia areata. RNA was extracted and reverse transcribed into cDNA as the sequencing template. Sequencing was performed with immunoSEQ multiplex PCR; in TCRdb, only in-frame clones are kept and a portion is missing. The sample gives some 180,000 clones, approximately 60% of which show up once; roughly 5.3% is in the top ten. V was pared by 2 bases and J by 5 bases, with 11 bases between. Germline-derived CDR1 and CDR2 are MGHRA and YSYEKL. The CDR3 has 14 residues. This TCR derives from a human donor in good health. Source material: CD8+ T cells sorted from blood. V is TRBV4-1 and J is TRBJ2-3, with D unresolved. CDR3 protein: CASSQRGSGDTQYF. The CDR3 DNA sequence: TGCGCCAGCAGCCAACGTGGTTCGGGAGATACGCAGTATTTT.